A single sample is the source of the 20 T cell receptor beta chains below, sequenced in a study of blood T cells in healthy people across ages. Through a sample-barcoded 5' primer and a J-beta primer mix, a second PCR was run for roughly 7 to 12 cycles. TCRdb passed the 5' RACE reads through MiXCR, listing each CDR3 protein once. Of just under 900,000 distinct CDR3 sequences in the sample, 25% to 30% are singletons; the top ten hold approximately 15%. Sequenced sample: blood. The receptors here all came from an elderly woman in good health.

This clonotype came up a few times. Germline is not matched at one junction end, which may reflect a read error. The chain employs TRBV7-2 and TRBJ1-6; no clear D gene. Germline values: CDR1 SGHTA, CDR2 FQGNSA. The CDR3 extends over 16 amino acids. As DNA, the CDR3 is TGTGCCAGCAGCTTAGTAACCAGCTCCTATAATTCACCCCCCCACTTT. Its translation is CASSLVTSSYNSPPHF.

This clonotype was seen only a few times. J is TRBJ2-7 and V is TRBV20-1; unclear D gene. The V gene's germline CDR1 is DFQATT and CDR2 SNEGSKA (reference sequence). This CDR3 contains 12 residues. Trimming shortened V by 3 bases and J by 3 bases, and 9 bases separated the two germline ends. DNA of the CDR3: TGCAGTGCTAGTCGTCAGGACTACGAGCAGTACTTC. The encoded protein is CSASRQDYEQYF.

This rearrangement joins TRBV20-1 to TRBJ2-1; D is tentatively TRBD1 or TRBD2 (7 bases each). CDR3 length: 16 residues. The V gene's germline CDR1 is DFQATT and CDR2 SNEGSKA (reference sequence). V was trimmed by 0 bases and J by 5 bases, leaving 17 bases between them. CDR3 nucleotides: TGCAGTGCTAGAGACCGAAGCGGGACAGCCAACAATGAGCAGTTCTTC. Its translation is CSARDRSGTANNEQFF.

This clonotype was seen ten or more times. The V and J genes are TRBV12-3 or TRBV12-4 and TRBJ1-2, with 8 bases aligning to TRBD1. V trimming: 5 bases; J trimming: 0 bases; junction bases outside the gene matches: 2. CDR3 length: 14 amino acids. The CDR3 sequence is CASSKQGANYGYTF. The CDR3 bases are TGTGCCAGCAGTAAACAGGGGGCTAACTATGGCTACACCTTC.

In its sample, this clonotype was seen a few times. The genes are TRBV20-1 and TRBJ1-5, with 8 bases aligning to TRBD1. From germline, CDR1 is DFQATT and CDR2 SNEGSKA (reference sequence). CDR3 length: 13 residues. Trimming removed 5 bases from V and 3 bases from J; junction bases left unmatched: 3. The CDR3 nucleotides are TGCAGTGCTGGACAGGGCGTCAATCAGCCCCAGCATTTT. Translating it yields CSAGQGVNQPQHF.

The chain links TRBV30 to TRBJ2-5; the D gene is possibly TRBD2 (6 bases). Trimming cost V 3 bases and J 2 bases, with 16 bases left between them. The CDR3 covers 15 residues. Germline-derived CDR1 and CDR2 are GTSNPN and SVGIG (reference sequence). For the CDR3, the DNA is TGTGCCTGGAGCCCGCCATGGAGGGGACAAGAGACCCAGTACTTC. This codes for CAWSPPWRGQETQYF.

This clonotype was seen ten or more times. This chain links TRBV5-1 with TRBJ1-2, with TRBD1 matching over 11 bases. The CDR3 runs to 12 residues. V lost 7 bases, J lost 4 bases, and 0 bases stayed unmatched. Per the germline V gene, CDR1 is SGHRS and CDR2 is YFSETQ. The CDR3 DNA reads TGCGCCAGCGGGACAGGGGGCTATGGCTACACCTTC. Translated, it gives CASGTGGYGYTF.

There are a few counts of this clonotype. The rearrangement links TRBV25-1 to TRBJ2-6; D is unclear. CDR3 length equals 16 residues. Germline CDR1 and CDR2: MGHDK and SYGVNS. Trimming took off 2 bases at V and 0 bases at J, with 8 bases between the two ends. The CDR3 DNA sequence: TGTGCCAGCAGTGAAAGTCTTACCTCTGGGGCCAACGTCCTGACTTTC. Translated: CASSESLTSGANVLTF.

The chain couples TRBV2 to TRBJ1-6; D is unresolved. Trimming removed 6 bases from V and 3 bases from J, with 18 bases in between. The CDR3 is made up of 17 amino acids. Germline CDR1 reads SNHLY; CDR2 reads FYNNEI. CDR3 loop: CASRPSRLGSYNSPLHF. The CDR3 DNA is TGTGCCAGCAGGCCCAGCCGCCTGGGTAGCTATAATTCACCCCTCCACTTT. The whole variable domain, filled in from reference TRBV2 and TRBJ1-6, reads EPEVTQTPSHQVTQMGQEVILRCVPISNHLYFYWYRQILGQKVEFLVSFYNNEISEKSEIFDDQFSVERPDGSNFTLKIRSTKLEDSAMYFCASRPSRLGSYNSPLHFGNGTRLTVT.

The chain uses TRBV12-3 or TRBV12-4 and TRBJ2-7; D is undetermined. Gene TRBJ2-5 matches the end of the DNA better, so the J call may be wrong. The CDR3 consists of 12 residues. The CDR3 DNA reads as TGTGCCAGCACCCTGGGATTTGGGACCCAGTACTTC. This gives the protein CASTLGFGTQYF.

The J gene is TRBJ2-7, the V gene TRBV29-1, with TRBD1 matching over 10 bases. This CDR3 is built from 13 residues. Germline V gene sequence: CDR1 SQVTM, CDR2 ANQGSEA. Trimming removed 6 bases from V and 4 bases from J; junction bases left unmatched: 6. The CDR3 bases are TGCAGCGTAGAGGGACAGGGGACGTACGAGCAGTACTTC. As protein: CSVEGQGTYEQYF.

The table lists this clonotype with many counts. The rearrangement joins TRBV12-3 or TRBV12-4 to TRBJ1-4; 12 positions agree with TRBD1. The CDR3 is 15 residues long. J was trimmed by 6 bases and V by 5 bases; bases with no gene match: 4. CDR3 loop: CASSGGTGGYEKLFF. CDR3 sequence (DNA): TGTGCCAGCAGTGGGGGGACAGGGGGCTATGAAAAACTGTTTTTT.

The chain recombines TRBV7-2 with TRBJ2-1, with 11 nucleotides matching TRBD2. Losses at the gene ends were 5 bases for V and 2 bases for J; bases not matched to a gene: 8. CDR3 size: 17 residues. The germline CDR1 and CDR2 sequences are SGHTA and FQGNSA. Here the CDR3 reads CASSRDSGGATYNEQFF. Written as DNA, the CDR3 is TGTGCCAGCAGCAGAGATAGCGGGGGGGCCACCTACAATGAGCAGTTCTTC.

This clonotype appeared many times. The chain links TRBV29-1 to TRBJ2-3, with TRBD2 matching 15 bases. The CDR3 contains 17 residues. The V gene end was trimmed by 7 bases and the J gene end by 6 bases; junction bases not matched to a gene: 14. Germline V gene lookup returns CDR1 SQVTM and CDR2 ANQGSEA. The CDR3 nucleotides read TGCAGCGGCGCTGGTTATGGGACTAGCGGGGGGACGGATACGCAGTATTTT. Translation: CSGAGYGTSGGTDTQYF.

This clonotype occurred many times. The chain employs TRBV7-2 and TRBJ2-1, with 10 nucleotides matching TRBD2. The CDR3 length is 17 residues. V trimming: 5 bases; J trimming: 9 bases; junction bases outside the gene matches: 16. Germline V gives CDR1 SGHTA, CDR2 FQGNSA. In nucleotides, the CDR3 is TGTGCCAGCAGCATAGGAGCTAGCGGGGGCCCGAGGGGTGAGCAGTTCTTC. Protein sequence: CASSIGASGGPRGEQFF.

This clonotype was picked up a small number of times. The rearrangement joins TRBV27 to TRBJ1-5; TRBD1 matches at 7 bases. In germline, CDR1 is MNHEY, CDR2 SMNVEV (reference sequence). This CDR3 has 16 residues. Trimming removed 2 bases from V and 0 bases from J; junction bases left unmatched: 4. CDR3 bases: TGTGCCAGCAGTTTACCTGGGACAGATAGCAATCAGCCCCAGCATTTT. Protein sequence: CASSLPGTDSNQPQHF.

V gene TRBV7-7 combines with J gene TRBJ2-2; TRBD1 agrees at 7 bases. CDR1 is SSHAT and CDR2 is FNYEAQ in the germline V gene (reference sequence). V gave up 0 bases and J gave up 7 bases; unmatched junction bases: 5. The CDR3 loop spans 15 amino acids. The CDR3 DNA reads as TGTGCCAGCAGCTTAGCAGGGGGCTATGTCGGGGAGCTGTTTTTT. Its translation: CASSLAGGYVGELFF.

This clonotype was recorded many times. The CDR3 DNA sequence: TGTGCCACCAGTGCCTCAGGGACGTCTGGCTACACCTTC. This translates into CATSASGTSGYTF. The V and J genes are TRBV24-1 and TRBJ1-2; a possible D gene is TRBD1 (5 bases). Germline V gene lookup returns CDR1 KGHDR and CDR2 SFDVKD. This CDR3 contains 13 residues. Trimming left V 5 bases short and J 7 bases short, with 13 bases between.

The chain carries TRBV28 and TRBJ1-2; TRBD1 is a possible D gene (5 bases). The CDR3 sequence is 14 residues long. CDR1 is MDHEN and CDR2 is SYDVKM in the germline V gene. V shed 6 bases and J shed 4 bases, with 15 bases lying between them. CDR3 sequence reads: CASSLTGVSYGYTF. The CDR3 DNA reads TGTGCCAGCAGCCTCACGGGGGTAAGCTATGGCTACACCTTC.

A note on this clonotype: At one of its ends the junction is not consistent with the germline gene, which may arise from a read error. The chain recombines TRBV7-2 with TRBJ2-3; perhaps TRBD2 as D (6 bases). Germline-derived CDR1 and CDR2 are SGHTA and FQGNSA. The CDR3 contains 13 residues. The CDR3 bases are TGTGCCGGCAGCCCTAGCGGCACAGATACGCAGTATTTT. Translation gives CAGSPSGTDTQYF.